This TCR beta chain was sequenced for a study of cytomegalovirus exposure and HLA in healthy donors. Researchers ran the PCR with 60 Vbeta and 13 Jbeta primers. Measured with immunoSEQ multiplex PCR; TCRdb has only the in-frame clones, and not every one. This table has tens of thousands of clones, over 70% appearing once. General study points: As a later analysis revealed, most CMV-associated TCR beta chains appeared HLA-restricted. Cytomegalovirus status, reportedly, was diagnosed with high specificity and sensitivity by the classifier. Earlier findings revealed that most TCR beta V segments proved productive either about 90% or about 30% of the time.

The CDR3 sequence is 11 residues long. Trimming took 7 bases from V and 7 from J, leaving 8 bases between them. The germline gives CDR1 SEHNR, CDR2 FQNEAQ (reference sequence). Concerning this clone itself: Its cognate antigen is unknown.

The sequence was collected from a girl aged 2 to 9 in good health and CMV-seropositive. This rearrangement joins TRBV7-9 to TRBJ2-1, with D possibly being TRBD2 (5 bases). Material: PBMCs. The CDR3 DNA reads as TGTGCCAGCACCCCGGGGAATGAGCAGTTCTTC. It is translated as CASTPGNEQFF. Supplemented by reference TRBV7-9 and TRBJ2-1, the full variable domain reads DTGVSQNPRHKITKRGQNVTFRCDPISEHNRLYWYRQTLGQGPEFLTYFQNEAQLEKSRLLSDRFSAERPKGSFSTLEIQRTEQGDSAMYLCASTPGNEQFFGPGTRLTVL.